This TCR beta chain stems from a study of blood T cell repertoires in COVID-19. This study enrolled people aged roughly 18 to 89 from about two dozen US geographic areas. Assignments of participants to cohorts depended upon their own reported clinical history. Cohort 3 donors were reported recovered after two negative PCRs, clearance, or symptom resolution. Original methodology: Cell counts per sample came from amplifying reference gene primers. Using immunoSEQ multiplex PCR, the repertoire was profiled, and TCRdb retains in-frame clones only, with some absent. V, J and clone size are those of that table, while D and trimming were read from the DNA. Of around 390,000 clones listed, around nine tenths are singletons. This TCR came from a woman aged 50 to 60 who had recovered from COVID-19. What was sequenced was PBMCs or T cells enriched from blood (not recorded which).

The CDR3 DNA sequence: TGTGCCAGCAGCTTGGGGGTGGGGACAGTGGGCAATCAGCCCCAGCATTTT. It encodes CASSLGVGTVGNQPQHF. The chain links TRBV5-6 to TRBJ1-5; 7 nucleotides line up with TRBD1. CDR1 SGHDT and CDR2 YYEEEE come from the germline V gene. Trimming took 0 bases from V and 2 from J; bases not matched to a gene: 8. The CDR3 length is 17 residues. Full variable domain (remainder filled in from reference TRBV5-6 and TRBJ1-5): DAGVTQSPTHLIKTRGQQVTLRCSPKSGHDTVSWYQQALGQGPQFIFQYYEEEERQRGNFPDRFSGHQFPNYSSELNVNALLLGDSALYLCASSLGVGTVGNQPQHFGDGTRLSIL.